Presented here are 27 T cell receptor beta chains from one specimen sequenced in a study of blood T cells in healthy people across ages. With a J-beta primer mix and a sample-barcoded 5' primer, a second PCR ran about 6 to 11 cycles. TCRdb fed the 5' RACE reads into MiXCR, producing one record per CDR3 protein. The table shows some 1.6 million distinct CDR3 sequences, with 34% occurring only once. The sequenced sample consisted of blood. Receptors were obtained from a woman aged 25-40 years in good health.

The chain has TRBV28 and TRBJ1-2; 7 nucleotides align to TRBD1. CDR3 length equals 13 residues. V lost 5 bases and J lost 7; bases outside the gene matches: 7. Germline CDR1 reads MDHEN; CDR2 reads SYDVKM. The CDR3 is CASSRVGGSGYTF. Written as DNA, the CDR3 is TGTGCCAGCAGTAGGGTAGGGGGCTCTGGCTACACCTTC.

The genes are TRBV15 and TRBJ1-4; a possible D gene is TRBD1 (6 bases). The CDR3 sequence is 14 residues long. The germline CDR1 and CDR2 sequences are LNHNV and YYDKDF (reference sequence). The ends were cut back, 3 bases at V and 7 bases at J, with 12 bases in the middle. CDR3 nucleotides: TGTGCCACCAGCAGGTCACAGGGACCTGAAAAACTGTTTTTT. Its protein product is CATSRSQGPEKLFF.

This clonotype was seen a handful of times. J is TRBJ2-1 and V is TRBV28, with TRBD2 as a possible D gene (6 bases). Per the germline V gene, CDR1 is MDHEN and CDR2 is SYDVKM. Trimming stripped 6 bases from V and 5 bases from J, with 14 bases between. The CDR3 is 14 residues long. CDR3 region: CASRLSGRHNEQFF. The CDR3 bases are TGTGCCAGCAGACTTAGCGGCCGCCACAATGAGCAGTTCTTC. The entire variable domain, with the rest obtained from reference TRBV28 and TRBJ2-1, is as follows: DVKVTQSSRYLVKRTGEKVFLECVQDMDHENMFWYRQDPGLGLRLIYFSYDVKMKEKGDIPEGYSVSREKKERFSLILESASTNQTSMYLCASRLSGRHNEQFFGPGTRLTVL.

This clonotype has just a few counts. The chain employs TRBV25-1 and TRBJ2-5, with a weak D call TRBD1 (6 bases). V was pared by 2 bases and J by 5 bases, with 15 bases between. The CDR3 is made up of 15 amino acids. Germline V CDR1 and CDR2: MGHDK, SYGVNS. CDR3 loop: CASSETQGLGETQYF. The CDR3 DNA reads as TGTGCCAGCAGTGAAACCCAGGGGTTGGGGGAGACCCAGTACTTC.

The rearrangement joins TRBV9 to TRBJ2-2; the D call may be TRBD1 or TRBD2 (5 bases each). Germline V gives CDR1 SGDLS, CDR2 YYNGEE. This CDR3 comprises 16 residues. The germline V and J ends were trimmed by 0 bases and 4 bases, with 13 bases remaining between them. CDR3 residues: CASSVEGTRGTGELFF. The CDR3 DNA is TGTGCCAGCAGCGTAGAGGGGACCCGAGGCACCGGGGAGCTGTTTTTT. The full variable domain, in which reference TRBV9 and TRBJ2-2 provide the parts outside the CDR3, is DSGVTQTPKHLITATGQRVTLRCSPRSGDLSVYWYQQSLDQGLQFLIQYYNGEERAKGNILERFSAQQFPDLHSELNLSSLELGDSALYFCASSVEGTRGTGELFFGEGSRLTVL.

The CDR3 sequence: CSATPANYNEQFF. The CDR3 DNA sequence: TGCAGTGCTACGCCAGCGAACTACAATGAGCAGTTCTTC. The chain joins TRBV20-1 to TRBJ2-1; D not resolved. Germline CDR1 is DFQATT and CDR2 is SNEGSKA (reference sequence). Trimming stripped 4 bases from V and 3 bases from J, with 10 bases between. This CDR3 has 13 amino acids.

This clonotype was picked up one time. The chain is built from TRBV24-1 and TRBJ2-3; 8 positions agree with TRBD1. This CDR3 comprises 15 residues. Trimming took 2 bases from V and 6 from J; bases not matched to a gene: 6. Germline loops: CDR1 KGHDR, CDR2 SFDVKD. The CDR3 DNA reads TGTGCCACCAGTGATTCGGACAGGGTCCTGGATACGCAGTATTTT. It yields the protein CATSDSDRVLDTQYF.

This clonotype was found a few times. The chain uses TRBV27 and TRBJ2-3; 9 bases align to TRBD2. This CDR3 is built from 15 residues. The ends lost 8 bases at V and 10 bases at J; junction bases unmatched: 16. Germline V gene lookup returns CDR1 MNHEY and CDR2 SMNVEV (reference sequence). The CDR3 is CASRSGGHSSGAQYF. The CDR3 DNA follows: TGTGCCAGCCGTAGCGGGGGCCATTCCAGTGGGGCGCAGTATTTT.

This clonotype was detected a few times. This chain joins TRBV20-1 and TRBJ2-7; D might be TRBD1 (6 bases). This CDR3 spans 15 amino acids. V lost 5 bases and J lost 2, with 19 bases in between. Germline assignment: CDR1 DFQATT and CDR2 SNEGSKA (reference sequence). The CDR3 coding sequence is TGCAGTGCTTCTGAACAGGGAAGAGGTACCTACGAGCAGTACTTC. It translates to CSASEQGRGTYEQYF.

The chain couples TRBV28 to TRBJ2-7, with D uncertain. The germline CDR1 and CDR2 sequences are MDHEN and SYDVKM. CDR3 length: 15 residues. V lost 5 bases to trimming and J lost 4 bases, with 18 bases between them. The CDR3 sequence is CASSPDVGPIYEQYF. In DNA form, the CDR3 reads TGTGCCAGCAGTCCCGACGTAGGACCTATTTACGAGCAGTACTTC.

CDR3 bases: TGCAGTGCTCCGGGACACATGAACACCGGGGAGCTGTTTTTT. Encoded protein: CSAPGHMNTGELFF. J is TRBJ2-2 and V is TRBV20-1; D may be TRBD1 (6 bases). CDR3 length: 14 residues. Germline assignment: CDR1 DFQATT and CDR2 SNEGSKA (reference sequence). Trimming stripped 5 bases from V and 1 base from J, with 11 bases between.

The CDR3 loop reads CSAKPQVDTQYF. The CDR3 nucleotides read TGCAGTGCTAAACCGCAAGTTGATACGCAGTATTTT. This chain links TRBV20-1 with TRBJ2-3; D unresolved. V shed 4 bases and J shed 6 bases, with 11 bases lying between them. In germline, CDR1 is DFQATT, CDR2 SNEGSKA (reference sequence). This CDR3 comprises 12 residues.

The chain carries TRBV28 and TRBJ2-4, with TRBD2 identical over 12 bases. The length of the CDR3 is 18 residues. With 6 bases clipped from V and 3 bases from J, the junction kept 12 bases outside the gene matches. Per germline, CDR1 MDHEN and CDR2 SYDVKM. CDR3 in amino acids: CASSPRLAGGYVKNIQYF. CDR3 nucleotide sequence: TGTGCCAGCAGCCCCCGGCTAGCGGGAGGGTACGTCAAAAACATTCAGTACTTC.

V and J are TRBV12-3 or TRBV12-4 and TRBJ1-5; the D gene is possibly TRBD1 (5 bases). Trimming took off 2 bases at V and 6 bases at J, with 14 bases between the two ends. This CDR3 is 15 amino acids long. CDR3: CASSLPGKQGQPQHF. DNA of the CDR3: TGTGCCAGCAGTTTACCAGGGAAGCAGGGTCAGCCCCAGCATTTT.

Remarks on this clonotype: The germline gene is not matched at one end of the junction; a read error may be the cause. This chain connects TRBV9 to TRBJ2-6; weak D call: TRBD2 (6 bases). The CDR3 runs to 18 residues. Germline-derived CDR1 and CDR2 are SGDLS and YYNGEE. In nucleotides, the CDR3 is TGTGTCAGCAGCGTAGCCGTAGGGCGGGACTCTGGGGCCAACGTCCTGACTTTC. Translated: CVSSVAVGRDSGANVLTF.

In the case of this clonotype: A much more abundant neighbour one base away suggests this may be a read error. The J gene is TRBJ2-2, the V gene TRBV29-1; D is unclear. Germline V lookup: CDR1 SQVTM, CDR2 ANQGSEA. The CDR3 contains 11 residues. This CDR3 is CGVWGTGELFF. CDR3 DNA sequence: TGCGGCGTTTGGGGAACCGGGGAGCTGTTTTTT.

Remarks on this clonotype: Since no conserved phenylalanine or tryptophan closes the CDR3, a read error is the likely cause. CDR3 bases: TGTGCCAGCAGCCCGGGAGCGACAGGGCGCGAGCAGTACTGC. Translating it yields CASSPGATGREQYC. V usage is TRBV3-1 and J usage is TRBJ2-7; D is perhaps TRBD1 (7 bases). The V gene lost 4 bases and the J gene lost 6 bases, with 16 bases spanning the gap. The CDR3 covers 14 residues. The V gene's germline CDR1 is LGHDT and CDR2 YNNKEL (reference sequence).

The CDR3 region is CAISEGQGTGTQYF. CDR3 DNA: TGTGCCATCAGTGAGGGACAGGGAACAGGGACCCAGTACTTC. The chain recombines TRBV10-3 with TRBJ2-5, with 8 bases matching TRBD1. Unmatched junction bases numbered 6, after V lost 2 bases and J lost 7 bases. There are 14 residues in the CDR3. Germline V lookup: CDR1 ENHRY, CDR2 SYGVKD.

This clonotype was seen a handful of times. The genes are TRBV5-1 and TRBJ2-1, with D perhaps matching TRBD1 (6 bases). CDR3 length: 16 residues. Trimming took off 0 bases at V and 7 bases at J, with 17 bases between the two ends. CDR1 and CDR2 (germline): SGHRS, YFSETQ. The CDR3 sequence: CASSLDTGSSRNEQFF. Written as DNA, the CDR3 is TGCGCCAGCAGCTTGGACACAGGGTCGTCTAGGAATGAGCAGTTCTTC.

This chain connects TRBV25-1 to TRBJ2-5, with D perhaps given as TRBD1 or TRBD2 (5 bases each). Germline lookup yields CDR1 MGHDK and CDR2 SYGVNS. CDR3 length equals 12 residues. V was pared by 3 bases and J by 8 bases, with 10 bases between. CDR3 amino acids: CASSDDWDTQYF. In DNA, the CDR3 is TGTGCCAGCAGTGACGACTGGGACACCCAGTACTTC.

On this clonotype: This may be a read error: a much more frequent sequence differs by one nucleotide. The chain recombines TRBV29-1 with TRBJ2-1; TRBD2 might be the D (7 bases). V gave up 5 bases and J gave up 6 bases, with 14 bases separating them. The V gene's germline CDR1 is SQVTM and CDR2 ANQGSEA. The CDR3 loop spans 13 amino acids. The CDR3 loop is CSVRGAGCNEQFF. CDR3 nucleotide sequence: TGCAGCGTTCGGGGGGCTGGTTGCAATGAGCAGTTCTTC.

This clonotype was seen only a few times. CDR3 sequence reads: CASSYHPEETQYF. CDR3 DNA: TGTGCCAGCAGCTATCATCCCGAGGAGACGCAGTATTTT. J is TRBJ2-3 and V is TRBV13; no definite D call. This CDR3 spans 13 amino acids. Looked up from germline, CDR1 is PRHDT and CDR2 is FYEKMQ (reference sequence). V was clipped by 4 bases and J by 9 bases, with 14 bases between them. Drawing the rest from reference TRBV13 and TRBJ2-3, the complete variable domain is AAGVIQSPRHLIKEKRETATLKCYPIPRHDTVYWYQQGPGQDPQFLISFYEKMQSDKGSIPDRFSAQQFSDYHSELNMSSLELGDSALYFCASSYHPEETQYFGPGTRLTVL.

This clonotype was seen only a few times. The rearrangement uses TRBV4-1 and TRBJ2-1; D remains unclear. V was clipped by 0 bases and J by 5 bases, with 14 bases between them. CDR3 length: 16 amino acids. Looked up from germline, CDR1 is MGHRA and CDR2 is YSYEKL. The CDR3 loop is CASSQEPTAINNEQFF. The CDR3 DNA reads TGCGCCAGCAGCCAAGAACCAACGGCAATCAACAATGAGCAGTTCTTC.

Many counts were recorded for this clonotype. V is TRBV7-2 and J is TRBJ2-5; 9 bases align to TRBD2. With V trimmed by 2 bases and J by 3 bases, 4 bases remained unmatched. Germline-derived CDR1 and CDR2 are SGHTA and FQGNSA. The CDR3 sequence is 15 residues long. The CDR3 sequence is CASSLSGRREETQYF. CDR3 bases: TGTGCCAGCAGCTTAAGCGGGAGGCGGGAAGAGACCCAGTACTTC.

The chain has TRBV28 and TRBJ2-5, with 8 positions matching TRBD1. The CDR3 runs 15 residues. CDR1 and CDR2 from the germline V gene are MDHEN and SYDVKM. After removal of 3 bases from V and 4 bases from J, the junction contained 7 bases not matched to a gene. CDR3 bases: TGTGCCAGCAGTTTCGTCAGGGGGCAGGGAGAGACCCAGTACTTC. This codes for CASSFVRGQGETQYF.

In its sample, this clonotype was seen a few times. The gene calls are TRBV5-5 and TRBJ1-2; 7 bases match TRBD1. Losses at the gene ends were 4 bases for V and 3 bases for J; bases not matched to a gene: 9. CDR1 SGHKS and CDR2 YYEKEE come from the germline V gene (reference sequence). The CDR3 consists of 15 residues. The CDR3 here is CASSEGTAPYYGYTF. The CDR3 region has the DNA TGTGCCAGCAGCGAGGGGACAGCGCCTTACTATGGCTACACCTTC.

The CDR3, as DNA: TGCGCCAGCAGCCAAGAAAGGGGGGTTATCTATGGCTACACCTTC. Its protein product is CASSQERGVIYGYTF. This rearrangement joins TRBV4-1 to TRBJ1-2, with a possible D match to TRBD1 (6 bases). Trimming took 0 bases from V and 4 from J, leaving 12 bases between them. The length of the CDR3 is 15 residues. Germline V CDR1 and CDR2: MGHRA, YSYEKL.